A single sample gave rise to the 24 T cell receptor beta chains below, sequenced in a study of blood T cell repertoires in COVID-19. Method: immunoSEQ multiplex PCR; TCRdb's copy keeps in-frame clones and lacks some. The table includes 150,000 to 200,000 clones, less than 90% detected once. Sequencing was carried out using peripheral blood. The receptors were sampled from a man in his 70s with active or convalescent COVID-19.

The CDR3 here is CASSRLAGGVDIQYF. CDR3 coding DNA: TGTGCCAGCAGCCGACTAGCAGGGGGCGTCGACATTCAGTACTTC. The genes are TRBV11-3 and TRBJ2-4; perhaps TRBD1 as D (8 bases). The V end was cut by 5 bases, the J end by 8 bases, with 19 bases between. This CDR3 comprises 15 residues. Germline loops: CDR1 SGHNT, CDR2 YENEEA. The entire variable domain, with the rest obtained from reference TRBV11-3 and TRBJ2-4, is as follows: EAGVVQSPRYKIIEKKQPVAFWCNPISGHNTLYWYLQNLGQGPELLIRYENEEAVDDSQLPKDRFSAERLKGVDSTLKIQPAELGDSAVYLCASSRLAGGVDIQYFGAGTRLSVL.

The chain carries TRBV10-3 and TRBJ2-1, with 9 positions matching TRBD2. Germline V gene sequence: CDR1 ENHRY, CDR2 SYGVKD. The V and J ends lost 6 bases and 5 bases, in that order; junction bases with no gene match: 5. CDR3 length: 14 residues. The CDR3 DNA reads TGTGCCATCAGCCAGACTAGCGGCCACAATGAGCAGTTCTTC. Its translation is CAISQTSGHNEQFF.

The gene calls are TRBV7-2 and TRBJ2-7, with D possibly TRBD1 on 6 matching bases. Per germline, CDR1 SGHTA and CDR2 FQGNSA. The ends were cut back, 1 base at V and 5 bases at J, with 15 bases in the middle. The CDR3 extends over 15 amino acids. The DNA for the CDR3 is TGTGCCAGCAGCTTAGAATACAGGGTTGCAAACGAGCAGTACTTC. Translating it yields CASSLEYRVANEQYF.

The chain employs TRBV12-5 and TRBJ1-5; 9 nucleotides line up with TRBD1. V dropped 9 bases and J dropped 7; count of bases not matched to a gene: 7. Germline values: CDR1 LGHNT, CDR2 FRNRAP. This CDR3 is built from 13 residues. The CDR3 nucleotides read TGTGCTAGGGGGAAAGACAGGGGGCAGCCCCAGCATTTT. Translation: CARGKDRGQPQHF.

The chain joins TRBV5-1 to TRBJ1-5, with D possibly matching TRBD1 (5 bases). The V and J ends lost 2 bases and 4 bases respectively, with 10 bases between them. Germline V gene lookup returns CDR1 SGHRS and CDR2 YFSETQ. The CDR3 sequence is 14 residues long. CDR3 nucleotides: TGCGCCAGCAGCTTAGGGGCTCTTAATCAGCCCCAGCATTTT. This translates into CASSLGALNQPQHF.

V usage is TRBV28 and J usage is TRBJ1-3; D perhaps matches TRBD1 (5 bases). The CDR3 spans 15 residues. Trimming left V 3 bases short and J 0 bases short, with 9 bases between. The germline CDR1 and CDR2 sequences are MDHEN and SYDVKM. The CDR3, as DNA: TGTGCCAGCAGTTTCAGGGATTACTCTGGAAACACCATATATTTT. Its translation: CASSFRDYSGNTIYF.

This clone was seen a handful of times. The rearrangement uses TRBV28 and TRBJ2-1; 9 nucleotides agree with TRBD1. Germline loops: CDR1 MDHEN, CDR2 SYDVKM. The V segment lost 5 bases and the J segment 5 bases; nucleotides outside the gene matches: 10. The CDR3 runs to 16 residues. As DNA, the CDR3 is TGTGCCAGCAGTCCACCACCCGGGACAGGGAACAATGAGCAGTTCTTC. Translating it yields CASSPPPGTGNNEQFF. The entire variable domain, with the rest obtained from reference TRBV28 and TRBJ2-1, is as follows: DVKVTQSSRYLVKRTGEKVFLECVQDMDHENMFWYRQDPGLGLRLIYFSYDVKMKEKGDIPEGYSVSREKKERFSLILESASTNQTSMYLCASSPPPGTGNNEQFFGPGTRLTVL.

The CDR3 nucleotides are TGTGCCAGCGGGCGGGGGGCGCGGAATGAGCAGTTCTTC. It encodes CASGRGARNEQFF. The chain couples TRBV28 to TRBJ2-1; TRBD2 aligns across 8 bases. This CDR3 region has 13 residues. J lost 7 bases, V lost 8 bases, and 7 bases had no gene match. CDR1 MDHEN and CDR2 SYDVKM come from the germline V gene.

This clone was seen once. V is TRBV19 and J is TRBJ1-1; weak D call: TRBD1 (5 bases). The V gene's germline CDR1 is LNHDA and CDR2 SQIVND (reference sequence). V shed 6 bases and J shed 4 bases, with 12 bases lying between them. The CDR3 is 13 amino acids. CDR3 sequence: CASRPTATTEAFF. The CDR3 nucleotides read TGTGCCAGTAGGCCGACAGCGACCACTGAAGCTTTCTTT.

The rearrangement links TRBV28 to TRBJ2-7; TRBD2 matches 8 bases. Unmatched junction bases numbered 6, after V lost 6 bases and J lost 5 bases. The CDR3 length is 13 residues. Germline CDR1 and CDR2: MDHEN and SYDVKM. The CDR3 coding sequence is TGTGCCAGCAGGCCGAGCGGGAGTAACGAGCAGTACTTC. Encoded protein: CASRPSGSNEQYF.

This clone appeared once. The junction departs from the called germline gene at one end, perhaps through a read error. The chain joins TRBV7-7 to TRBJ2-7; D gene ambiguous. CDR1 and CDR2 (germline): SSHAT, FNYEAQ (reference sequence). This CDR3 is 15 amino acids long. The CDR3 reads CASSLDIKLTYEQYF. In nucleotides, the CDR3 is TGTGCTAGCAGCTTAGATATAAAACTTACCTACGAGCAGTACTTC.

CDR3 region: CASSLWAGGYTF. The CDR3 coding sequence is TGTGCCAGCAGTTTATGGGCGGGGGGCTACACCTTC. This chain connects TRBV12-3 or TRBV12-4 to TRBJ1-2; D unresolved. There are 12 residues in the CDR3. The germline V and J ends were trimmed by 2 bases and 8 bases, with 9 bases remaining between them.

J is TRBJ2-7 and V is TRBV29-1; possibly TRBD1 for D (5 bases). Germline-derived CDR1 and CDR2 are SQVTM and ANQGSEA. Trimming removed 4 bases from V and 3 bases from J, with 31 bases in between. CDR3 length: 19 residues. As DNA, the CDR3 is TGCAGCGTTGTGTGGGGCACGAGCAGAAAAGCCAGTCCTAACTACGAGCAGTACTTC. Residues: CSVVWGTSRKASPNYEQYF.

V and J are TRBV6-5 and TRBJ2-7, with TRBD2 identical over 9 bases. The germline gives CDR1 MNHEY, CDR2 SVGAGI. The CDR3 contains 13 residues. The V segment lost 7 bases and the J segment 1 base; nucleotides outside the gene matches: 2. CDR3 sequence: CASNLAGSYEQYF. CDR3 DNA sequence: TGTGCCAGCAACCTAGCGGGGTCCTACGAGCAGTACTTC.

The chain combines TRBV5-4 with TRBJ2-3; the D gene is possibly TRBD2 (5 bases). The V gene's germline CDR1 is SGHNT and CDR2 YYREEE (reference sequence). The CDR3 covers 13 residues. The V end was cut by 4 bases, the J end by 5 bases, with 11 bases between. CDR3 in amino acids: CASSPQSGDTQYF. DNA of the CDR3: TGTGCCAGCAGCCCACAGAGCGGAGATACGCAGTATTTT.

The chain carries TRBV19 and TRBJ1-1; D unresolved. The V end lost 5 bases, the J end lost 5 bases, and 12 bases lay between the germline ends. The germline gives CDR1 LNHDA, CDR2 SQIVND (reference sequence). The CDR3 runs 13 residues. CDR3 in amino acids: CASSWEGETEAFF. In DNA form, the CDR3 reads TGTGCCAGTAGTTGGGAGGGAGAGACTGAAGCTTTCTTT.

This chain uses TRBV19 with TRBJ2-1; 7 bases agree with TRBD2. The ends lost 7 bases at V and 6 bases at J; junction bases unmatched: 6. Germline V lookup: CDR1 LNHDA, CDR2 SQIVND (reference sequence). This CDR3 spans 13 amino acids. The CDR3 DNA sequence: TGTGCCAGTAAAAATAGCGGGTTCAATGAGCAGTTCTTC. Its translation: CASKNSGFNEQFF.

The genes are TRBV7-8 and TRBJ2-1; 15 positions match TRBD2. CDR1 is SGHVS, CDR2 FQNEAQ, per germline. This CDR3 comprises 17 residues. Trimming at V came to 8 bases and at J to 1 base, leaving 6 bases not matched to a gene. The CDR3 is CASQRTSGRVSYNEQFF. In nucleotides, the CDR3 is TGTGCCAGCCAAAGGACTAGCGGGAGGGTATCCTACAATGAGCAGTTCTTC.

The V and J genes are TRBV7-9 and TRBJ1-5; D possibly corresponds to TRBD1 (6 bases). The CDR3 length is 14 residues. V shed 4 bases and J shed 5 bases, with 12 bases lying between them. Germline V gene lookup returns CDR1 SEHNR and CDR2 FQNEAQ (reference sequence). CDR3 nucleotides: TGTGCCAGCAGCTCAGGGGTTGGAGATCAGCCCCAGCATTTT. Residues: CASSSGVGDQPQHF.

The rearrangement links TRBV7-9 to TRBJ2-5; the match to TRBD1 covers 9 bases. V was clipped by 5 bases and J by 5 bases; unmatched bases: 6. This CDR3 is built from 14 residues. In germline, CDR1 is SEHNR, CDR2 FQNEAQ (reference sequence). This chain's CDR3 is CASSPGQGGETQYF. CDR3 sequence (DNA): TGTGCCAGCAGCCCGGGACAGGGCGGCGAGACCCAGTACTTC. Full variable domain (outside the CDR3, taken from reference TRBV7-9 and TRBJ2-5): DTGVSQNPRHKITKRGQNVTFRCDPISEHNRLYWYRQTLGQGPEFLTYFQNEAQLEKSRLLSDRFSAERPKGSFSTLEIQRTEQGDSAMYLCASSPGQGGETQYFGPGTRLLVL.

The CDR3 DNA reads TGTGCCAGTAGTCCTAGGACAGGGCAGACCGGGGAGCTGTTTTTT. This gives the protein CASSPRTGQTGELFF. The chain joins TRBV19 to TRBJ2-2; 8 bases align to TRBD1. In germline, CDR1 is LNHDA, CDR2 SQIVND (reference sequence). Unmatched junction bases numbered 7, after V lost 5 bases and J lost 5 bases. The CDR3 runs 15 residues.

The chain recombines TRBV18 with TRBJ2-7, with 10 bases identical to TRBD1. V lost 6 bases to trimming and J lost 6 bases; unmatched junction nucleotides: 8. The CDR3 extends over 14 amino acids. Germline V CDR1 and CDR2: KGHSH, LQKENI. The CDR3 protein is CASSPNRDRGEQYF. The CDR3 nucleotides read TGTGCCAGCTCCCCCAACCGGGACAGGGGCGAGCAGTACTTC.

V gene TRBV3-1 (or the pseudogene TRBV3-2) combines with J gene TRBJ1-3; D is possibly TRBD1 (6 bases). Trimming shortened V by 3 bases and J by 7 bases, and 10 bases separated the two germline ends. The CDR3 loop spans 13 amino acids. Germline assignment: CDR1 LGHDT and CDR2 YNNKEL (reference sequence). This chain's CDR3 is CASSHGQGNTIYF. In DNA form, the CDR3 reads TGTGCCAGCAGCCATGGTCAGGGGAACACCATATATTTT.

This chain joins TRBV19 and TRBJ1-1; D perhaps matches TRBD1 (5 bases). V was clipped by 5 bases and J by 7 bases, with 14 bases between them. The V gene's germline CDR1 is LNHDA and CDR2 SQIVND (reference sequence). The CDR3 has 13 residues. In DNA, the CDR3 is TGTGCCAGTAGTCTACTAGGGGAGGTTGAAGCTTTCTTT. Translating gives CASSLLGEVEAFF.